A selection of T cell receptor beta chains follows, all from one sample in a study of early T cells in non-severe SARS-CoV-2 infection. One entry per CDR3 protein, called by TCRdb with MiXCR from the 5' RACE reads. The sample shows some 58,000 distinct CDR3 sequences, around 13% of them seen only once. The specimen sequenced was whole blood. The source is an adult who was a healthcare worker with PCR-confirmed SARS-CoV-2 infection or an uninfected control (not recorded which). Both conserved end residues are part of each CDR3. Fields, in order: clone size, J gene, D gene, V gene, CDR3 length, CDR3 protein, CDR3 DNA. D genes are given only for firm matches. Only some rows state a clone size, as once, few, many or a class for expanded clones.

clone size: many; J gene: TRBJ1-3; D gene: .; V gene: TRBV25-1; CDR3 length: 13; CDR3 protein: CASCHGPGNTIYF; CDR3 DNA: TGTGCCAGCTGCCACGGTCCTGGAAACACCATATATTTT
clone size: .; J gene: TRBJ2-2; D gene: .; V gene: TRBV27; CDR3 length: 15; CDR3 protein: CASSLSDRDTGELFF; CDR3 DNA: TGTGCCAGCAGTTTATCGGACAGAGACACCGGGGAGCTGTTTTTT
clone size: .; J gene: TRBJ2-1; D gene: .; V gene: TRBV5-6; CDR3 length: 12; CDR3 protein: CASSLDLDEQFF; CDR3 DNA: TGTGCCAGCAGCTTGGACCTCGATGAGCAGTTCTTC
clone size: .; J gene: TRBJ2-7; D gene: TRBD1; V gene: TRBV3-1; CDR3 length: 15; CDR3 protein: CASSLWGTGSYEQYF; CDR3 DNA: TGTGCCAGCAGCCTCTGGGGGACAGGATCCTACGAGCAGTACTTC
clone size: few; J gene: TRBJ2-5; D gene: .; V gene: TRBV5-1; CDR3 length: 15; CDR3 protein: CASSLGDGQGETQYF; CDR3 DNA: TGCGCCAGCAGCTTGGGGGACGGTCAGGGAGAGACCCAGTACTTC
clone size: many; J gene: TRBJ1-2; D gene: TRBD1; V gene: TRBV2; CDR3 length: 15; CDR3 protein: CASSSGGDRDYGYTF; CDR3 DNA: TGTGCCAGCAGTTCGGGGGGAGACAGGGACTATGGCTACACCTTC
clone size: many; J gene: TRBJ2-2; D gene: .; V gene: TRBV14; CDR3 length: 14; CDR3 protein: CASSPGTEHRELFF; CDR3 DNA: TGTGCCAGCAGCCCCGGGACGGAACACCGGGAGCTGTTTTTT
clone size: few; J gene: TRBJ2-7; D gene: TRBD2; V gene: TRBV6-2/TRBV6-3; CDR3 length: 15; CDR3 protein: CASSIAGGSSYEQYF; CDR3 DNA: TGTGCCAGCAGTATTGCGGGGGGATCTTCCTACGAGCAGTACTTC
clone size: many; J gene: TRBJ2-5; D gene: .; V gene: TRBV7-9; CDR3 length: 13; CDR3 protein: CASSPRGPETQYF; CDR3 DNA: TGTGCCAGCAGCCCCCGGGGTCCAGAGACCCAGTACTTC
clone size: .; J gene: TRBJ2-1; D gene: .; V gene: TRBV29-1; CDR3 length: 12; CDR3 protein: CSVDRAYNEQFF; CDR3 DNA: TGCAGCGTGGATCGGGCTTACAATGAGCAGTTCTTC
clone size: many; J gene: TRBJ1-2; D gene: TRBD1; V gene: TRBV4-3; CDR3 length: 15; CDR3 protein: CASSQSAGGPYGYTF; CDR3 DNA: TGCGCCAGCAGCCAATCAGCAGGGGGACCCTATGGCTACACCTTC
clone size: .; J gene: TRBJ2-1; D gene: .; V gene: TRBV6-4; CDR3 length: 13; CDR3 protein: CASSDGPVNEQFF; CDR3 DNA: TGTGCCAGCAGTGACGGGCCGGTTAATGAGCAGTTCTTC
clone size: few; J gene: TRBJ1-6; D gene: TRBD1; V gene: TRBV4-3; CDR3 length: 15; CDR3 protein: CASSQRQGLGSPLHF; CDR3 DNA: TGCGCCAGCAGCCAACGACAGGGTTTGGGTTCACCCCTCCACTTT
clone size: medium-sized; J gene: TRBJ2-1; D gene: .; V gene: TRBV10-3; CDR3 length: 14; CDR3 protein: CAISDNPKGGEQFF; CDR3 DNA: TGTGCCATCAGTGACAACCCGAAGGGTGGTGAGCAGTTCTTC
clone size: many; J gene: TRBJ1-3; D gene: TRBD1; V gene: TRBV6-1; CDR3 length: 14; CDR3 protein: CASSATGAGNTIYF; CDR3 DNA: TGTGCCAGCAGTGCAACAGGGGCTGGAAACACCATATATTTT
clone size: .; J gene: TRBJ2-1; D gene: TRBD2; V gene: TRBV11-3; CDR3 length: 15; CDR3 protein: CASSLGTSSYNEQFF; CDR3 DNA: TGTGCCAGCAGCTTAGGGACTAGCTCCTACAATGAGCAGTTCTTC
clone size: .; J gene: TRBJ2-3; D gene: .; V gene: TRBV9; CDR3 length: 13; CDR3 protein: CASSRPERDTQYF; CDR3 DNA: TGTGCCAGCAGCCGACCGGAGAGAGATACGCAGTATTTT
clone size: .; J gene: TRBJ2-1; D gene: TRBD2; V gene: TRBV19; CDR3 length: 14; CDR3 protein: CASSIAASGGVEFF; CDR3 DNA: TGTGCCAGTAGTATAGCGGCTAGCGGGGGGGTCGAGTTCTTC
clone size: few; J gene: TRBJ2-1; D gene: TRBD2; V gene: TRBV6-2/TRBV6-3; CDR3 length: 17; CDR3 protein: CASSYSTGTSGPAKQFF; CDR3 DNA: TGTGCCAGCAGTTACTCGACGGGAACTAGCGGGCCGGCGAAGCAGTTCTTC
clone size: few; J gene: TRBJ2-7; D gene: TRBD1; V gene: TRBV10-3; CDR3 length: 12; CDR3 protein: CAISADRDEQYF; CDR3 DNA: TGTGCCATCAGCGCGGACAGGGACGAGCAGTACTTC
clone size: many; J gene: TRBJ1-3; D gene: .; V gene: TRBV12-3/TRBV12-4; CDR3 length: 10; CDR3 protein: CASSLNTIYF; CDR3 DNA: TGTGCCAGCAGTTTAAACACCATATATTTT
clone size: few; J gene: TRBJ1-2; D gene: .; V gene: TRBV7-2; CDR3 length: 15; CDR3 protein: CASSLAPTTNYGYTF; CDR3 DNA: TGTGCCAGCAGCTTAGCGCCGACAACTAACTATGGCTACACCTTC
clone size: many; J gene: TRBJ1-4; D gene: TRBD1; V gene: TRBV5-1; CDR3 length: 14; CDR3 protein: CASSSDRVGEKLFF; CDR3 DNA: TGCGCCAGCAGTTCGGACAGGGTAGGAGAAAAACTGTTTTTT
clone size: few; J gene: TRBJ2-3; D gene: TRBD1; V gene: TRBV3-1; CDR3 length: 13; CDR3 protein: CASRDRATDTQYF; CDR3 DNA: TGTGCCAGCAGGGACAGGGCCACAGATACGCAGTATTTT
clone size: many; J gene: TRBJ2-2; D gene: .; V gene: TRBV7-9; CDR3 length: 15; CDR3 protein: CASSLGGSNTGELFF; CDR3 DNA: TGTGCCAGCAGCTTAGGAGGGTCGAACACCGGGGAGCTGTTTTTT
clone size: many; J gene: TRBJ1-5; D gene: .; V gene: TRBV7-8; CDR3 length: 13; CDR3 protein: CASSLAENQPQHF; CDR3 DNA: TGTGCCAGCAGCTTAGCAGAGAATCAGCCCCAGCATTTT